One sample yielded the 19 T cell receptor beta chains listed below, sequenced in a study of pediatric ulcerative colitis. The table came from immunoSEQ multiplex PCR; TCRdb's copy has only in-frame clones and leaves some out. In the table there are around 34,000 clones, about 81% of which are singletons. Rectal tissue came from one to two pinch biopsies taken at colonoscopy. Sequences were obtained from gut tissue. These receptor sequences come from a boy aged 5-17 years with mild ulcerative colitis.

The rearrangement uses TRBV9 and TRBJ1-1; D is possibly TRBD1 (6 bases). The V and J ends lost 3 bases and 8 bases respectively, with 8 bases between them. The CDR3 length is 11 residues. The germline V gene has CDR1 SGDLS and CDR2 YYNGEE. The CDR3 nucleotides are TGTGCCAGCAGCGCCGGACAGGAAGCTTTCTTT. Amino acid sequence: CASSAGQEAFF.

V and J are TRBV5-6 and TRBJ1-1; the D gene is possibly TRBD1 (6 bases). The CDR3 has 15 amino acids. Trimming removed 5 bases from V and 6 bases from J, with 20 bases in between. Germline lookup yields CDR1 SGHDT and CDR2 YYEEEE. Here the CDR3 reads CASRKKDRLRPEAFF. In DNA form, the CDR3 reads TGTGCCAGCAGGAAGAAAGACAGGTTAAGGCCTGAAGCTTTCTTT.

The chain uses TRBV11-3 and TRBJ1-2, with a possible D match to TRBD1 (6 bases). Between the trimmed V and J ends, which lost 6 bases and 9 bases, there was a span of 11 bases. The CDR3 is 11 amino acids. Germline CDR1 is SGHNT and CDR2 is YENEEA. DNA for the CDR3: TGTGCCAGCAGATCGAGGGGGAGCTACACCTTC. Translation: CASRSRGSYTF.

V gene TRBV7-2 combines with J gene TRBJ2-3; maybe TRBD1 (5 bases). CDR3 length: 15 amino acids. Trimming stripped 2 bases from V and 2 bases from J, with 11 bases between. Per the germline V gene, CDR1 is SGHTA and CDR2 is FQGNSA. The CDR3 reads CASSLQEDNTDTQYF. The CDR3 DNA reads TGTGCCAGCAGCTTACAAGAGGACAACACAGATACGCAGTATTTT.

This clone is deemed medium-sized. The CDR3 sequence is CASSQAGGAEAFF. In DNA form, the CDR3 reads TGTGCCAGCAGCCAAGCCGGGGGGGCTGAAGCTTTCTTT. This sequence joins TRBV4-2 and TRBJ1-1, with a tentative D call TRBD1 (5 bases). Trimming took off 1 base at V and 6 bases at J, with 9 bases between the two ends. CDR3 length equals 13 residues. The germline V gene encodes CDR1 LGHNA and CDR2 YNFKEQ.

The chain combines TRBV29-1 with TRBJ2-1, with 7 bases aligning to TRBD2. CDR3 length equals 14 residues. Germline V gene lookup returns CDR1 SQVTM and CDR2 ANQGSEA. V was pared by 6 bases and J by 5 bases, with 10 bases of the junction left unmatched. The CDR3, as DNA: TGCAGCGTACTAAAGCGGGGCCGTCACAATGAGCAGTTCTTC. Translation: CSVLKRGRHNEQFF.

V is TRBV6-1 and J is TRBJ1-1, with unresolved D. V was trimmed by 2 bases and J by 3 bases, leaving 4 bases between them. Germline CDR1 reads MNHNS; CDR2 reads SASEGT. The CDR3 spans 12 residues. Here the CDR3 reads CASSELDTEAFF. DNA for the CDR3: TGTGCCAGCAGTGAATTGGACACTGAAGCTTTCTTT.

The chain combines TRBV5-6 with TRBJ2-2; D unclear. The CDR3 runs to 14 residues. Deletions cut 0 bases from V and 1 base from J, with 4 bases between. The germline V gene encodes CDR1 SGHDT and CDR2 YYEEEE. The CDR3 nucleotides are TGTGCCAGCAGCTTGGAGGTGAACACCGGGGAGCTGTTTTTT. Translation: CASSLEVNTGELFF.

This chain connects TRBV6-5 to TRBJ1-1, with D hard to call. CDR1 is MNHEY, CDR2 SVGAGI, per germline. CDR3 size: 13 residues. V dropped 2 bases and J dropped 3 bases, with 7 bases sitting between them. CDR3 residues: CASSYGGDTEAFF. CDR3 DNA sequence: TGTGCCAGCAGTTACGGTGGGGACACTGAAGCTTTCTTT.

In this sample, this clone turned up a few times. The chain carries TRBV19 and TRBJ1-2; a weak D match, TRBD1 (6 bases). Germline V lookup: CDR1 LNHDA, CDR2 SQIVND (reference sequence). Trimming took off 5 bases at V and 4 bases at J, with 11 bases between the two ends. The CDR3 is 13 amino acids. The chain's CDR3 is CASSDRIPYGYTF. The CDR3 bases are TGTGCCAGTAGTGACAGGATTCCCTATGGCTACACCTTC.

The rearrangement joins TRBV6-1 to TRBJ2-7, with TRBD1 matching over 10 bases. CDR3 length: 14 amino acids. The germline V gene encodes CDR1 MNHNS and CDR2 SASEGT. Trimming cost V 8 bases and J 3 bases; bases outside gene matches: 7. In DNA form, the CDR3 reads TGTGCCAGCGTCGTGGGACAGGGGTTCTACGAGCAGTACTTC. Translating gives CASVVGQGFYEQYF.

The chain employs TRBV4-1 and TRBJ2-3; 15 bases agree with TRBD2. The CDR3 is made up of 19 amino acids. The junction had 7 bases not matched to a gene; V was cut back by 0 bases and J by 3 bases. Germline CDR1 MGHRA, CDR2 YSYEKL. The CDR3 nucleotides are TGCGCCAGCAGCCAAGATAGGTGGGGACTAGCGGGGGGTACAGATACGCAGTATTTT. Translated: CASSQDRWGLAGGTDTQYF.

The rearrangement links TRBV18 to TRBJ1-6; D perhaps matches TRBD1 (5 bases). Trimming took 2 bases from V and 6 from J, leaving 8 bases between them. The CDR3 has 14 residues. The germline CDR1 and CDR2 sequences are KGHSH and LQKENI. The DNA of the CDR3 is TGTGCCAGCTCACCAGGGGCAGGTAATTCACCCCTCCACTTT. Its translation is CASSPGAGNSPLHF.

This chain connects TRBV6-1 to TRBJ1-2; D remains ambiguous. Trimming cost V 3 bases and J 4 bases, with 12 bases left between them. The CDR3 length is 14 residues. Germline V gives CDR1 MNHNS, CDR2 SASEGT. CDR3 sequence: CASSEFLGFYGYTF. CDR3 DNA: TGTGCCAGCAGTGAGTTTCTAGGGTTCTATGGCTACACCTTC.

The chain uses TRBV5-5 and TRBJ1-6, with 12 bases lining up with TRBD1. The CDR3 has 16 amino acids. Per germline, CDR1 SGHKS and CDR2 YYEKEE (reference sequence). Trimming removed 4 bases from V and 6 bases from J; junction bases left unmatched: 5. CDR3 sequence (DNA): TGTGCCAGCAGCAAGGGACAGGGGGCCGGTAATTCACCCCTCCACTTT. Amino acids: CASSKGQGAGNSPLHF.

This clone has a single count. The genes are TRBV19 and TRBJ1-2; unclear D gene. Looked up from germline, CDR1 is LNHDA and CDR2 is SQIVND (reference sequence). V dropped 3 bases and J dropped 4 bases, with 6 bases sitting between them. The CDR3 is 12 amino acids. The CDR3 nucleotides read TGTGCCAGTAGTATCTGGGGCTATGGCTACACCTTC. Amino acid sequence: CASSIWGYGYTF. Variable domain in full (rest from reference TRBV19 and TRBJ1-2): DGGITQSPKYLFRKEGQNVTLSCEQNLNHDAMYWYRQDPGQGLRLIYYSQIVNDFQKGDIAEGYSVSREKKESFPLTVTSAQKNPTAFYLCASSIWGYGYTFGSGTRLTVV.

The V gene is TRBV7-9, the J gene TRBJ2-7, with 10 bases matching TRBD1. Trimming removed 1 base from V and 5 bases from J; junction bases left unmatched: 5. The CDR3 totals 15 residues. CDR1 SEHNR and CDR2 FQNEAQ come from the germline V gene (reference sequence). The CDR3 here is CASSLEDRGLDEQYF. CDR3 DNA: TGTGCCAGCAGCTTAGAAGACAGGGGGCTAGACGAGCAGTACTTC.

V is TRBV4-2 and J is TRBJ1-1; the D gene is possibly TRBD1 (6 bases). Trimming pared 3 bases from V and 1 base from J, leaving 12 bases between. The CDR3 is 15 amino acids. CDR1 is LGHNA, CDR2 YNFKEQ, per germline. The CDR3 DNA is TGTGCCAGCAGCCAGGCGGGACACACGAACACTGAAGCTTTCTTT. It translates to CASSQAGHTNTEAFF.

The gene calls are TRBV5-1 and TRBJ1-1; D ambiguous. The CDR3 extends over 14 amino acids. The germline CDR1 and CDR2 sequences are SGHRS and YFSETQ. The ends were cut back, 6 bases at V and 6 bases at J, with 18 bases in the middle. The CDR3, as DNA: TGCGCCAGCACGGAGGGCCCCGCGACGGCTGAAGCTTTCTTT. Amino acid sequence: CASTEGPATAEAFF.